These 30 T cell receptor beta chains came from one sample sequenced in a study of shared clonotypes between healthy human individuals. Produced via immunoSEQ multiplex PCR; TCRdb's table is partial and in-frame only. Of some 2,500,000 clones listed, 92% were seen once; the top ten hold 0.37%. The source material was naive CD4+ T cells from PBMCs. Subset indicated: CD45RA+ positively selected. These receptors all come from a man aged 18-30 years in good health. Some clones in this sample may be carry-over from other donors' samples.

The chain employs TRBV4-1 and TRBJ2-3; possibly TRBD1 for D (6 bases). V was shortened by 0 bases and J by 12 bases, with 16 bases between the two germline ends. The CDR3 totals 14 residues. The germline V gene encodes CDR1 MGHRA and CDR2 YSYEKL. CDR3: CASSQERQDRYQYF. Written as DNA, the CDR3 is TGCGCCAGCAGCCAAGAAAGACAGGACCGGTATCAGTATTTT.

The gene calls are TRBV4-2 and TRBJ2-3; TRBD2 matches 9 bases. The CDR3 loop spans 19 amino acids. J lost 0 bases, V lost 0 bases, and 10 bases had no gene match. CDR1 is LGHNA and CDR2 is YNFKEQ in the germline V gene. The CDR3 DNA is TGTGCCAGCAGCCAAGAGGTGGTAGCGGGAGCCCTAAGCACAGATACGCAGTATTTT. This translates into CASSQEVVAGALSTDTQYF.

The genes are TRBV7-3 and TRBJ2-1; 9 bases match TRBD1. The ends lost 7 bases at V and 6 bases at J; junction bases unmatched: 7. Germline V CDR1 and CDR2: SGHTA, FQGTGA. CDR3 length: 14 residues. As DNA, the CDR3 is TGTGCCAGCACCTCCGGGACAGGGAGCAATGAGCAGTTCTTC. It translates to CASTSGTGSNEQFF.

CDR3 residues: CSVGMFTSSEQYF. In DNA, the CDR3 is TGCAGCGTTGGCATGTTCACTTCCAGCGAGCAGTACTTC. The chain combines TRBV29-1 with TRBJ2-7; no definite D call. Germline V lookup: CDR1 SQVTM, CDR2 ANQGSEA. The CDR3 extends over 13 amino acids. Trimming cost V 4 bases and J 6 bases, with 16 bases left between them.

The rearrangement joins TRBV7-9 to TRBJ2-7, with TRBD1 matching over 10 bases. In germline, CDR1 is SEHNR, CDR2 FQNEAQ (reference sequence). This CDR3 is built from 15 residues. V lost 7 bases, J lost 4 bases, and 10 bases stayed unmatched. The CDR3 is CASTHFGQGVYEQYF. The CDR3, as DNA: TGTGCCAGCACCCATTTTGGACAGGGGGTGTACGAGCAGTACTTC.

This clone came up a few times. V and J are TRBV30 and TRBJ1-2; D ambiguous. Germline assignment: CDR1 GTSNPN and CDR2 SVGIG (reference sequence). This CDR3 has 12 amino acids. Trimming left V 2 bases short and J 5 bases short, with 9 bases between. The CDR3 sequence: CAWSPRNYGYTF. The CDR3 DNA reads TGTGCCTGGAGTCCCCGCAATTATGGCTACACCTTC.

The V call is TRBV7-9, the J call TRBJ2-7, with a possible D match to TRBD1 (6 bases). Germline V CDR1 and CDR2: SEHNR, FQNEAQ (reference sequence). V was pared by 4 bases and J by 2 bases, with 12 bases between. There are 14 residues in the CDR3. The chain's CDR3 is CASSSRDKTYEQYF. CDR3 DNA: TGTGCCAGCAGCTCGAGGGACAAGACCTACGAGCAGTACTTC.

J is TRBJ2-5 and V is TRBV10-3, with a weak D call TRBD1 (5 bases). Germline V CDR1 and CDR2: ENHRY, SYGVKD. The germline V and J ends were trimmed by 8 bases and 7 bases, with 17 bases remaining between them. The CDR3 sequence is 13 residues long. The CDR3 protein is CAILDTKAGTQYF. The CDR3, as DNA: TGTGCCATCCTGGACACCAAGGCCGGGACCCAGTACTTC.

The chain uses TRBV18 and TRBJ2-1; 7 bases map to TRBD1. CDR1 and CDR2 from the germline V gene are KGHSH and LQKENI. V was pared by 2 bases and J by 9 bases, with 13 bases of the junction left unmatched. The CDR3 is 16 amino acids. CDR3 protein: CASSPTTGNPLPEQFF. DNA for the CDR3: TGTGCCAGCTCACCAACGACAGGGAACCCCCTGCCTGAGCAGTTCTTC.

The chain couples TRBV7-9 to TRBJ2-7; tentative D call: TRBD1 (5 bases). Per the germline V gene, CDR1 is SEHNR and CDR2 is FQNEAQ (reference sequence). CDR3 size: 13 residues. The V gene lost 7 bases and the J gene lost 0 bases, with 10 bases spanning the gap. The CDR3 nucleotides read TGTGCCAGCAAGTGGGGCAGCTCCTACGAGCAGTACTTC. It codes for CASKWGSSYEQYF.

V usage is TRBV2 and J usage is TRBJ1-6; D uncertain. CDR1 and CDR2 from the germline V gene are SNHLY and FYNNEI. Trimming removed 10 bases at V and 0 bases at J, with 13 bases between. The CDR3 runs 15 residues. CDR3 coding DNA: TGTGCCATCTCGGTTGGGAGCTCCTATAATTCACCCCTCCACTTT. Encoded protein: CAISVGSSYNSPLHF. The full variable domain, its missing parts supplied by reference TRBV2 and TRBJ1-6, is EPEVTQTPSHQVTQMGQEVILRCVPISNHLYFYWYRQILGQKVEFLVSFYNNEISEKSEIFDDQFSVERPDGSNFTLKIRSTKLEDSAMYFCAISVGSSYNSPLHFGNGTRLTVT.

This chain connects TRBV5-3 to TRBJ1-1; 11 bases map to TRBD1. TRBV5-3 is marked as an open reading frame, function uncertain. Losses at the gene ends were 3 bases for V and 6 bases for J; bases not matched to a gene: 13. CDR3 length: 17 residues. The DNA of the CDR3 is TGTGCCAGAAGCTCAGTCCGGGACAGGGGGAATACGGCTGAAGCTTTCTTT. The encoded protein is CARSSVRDRGNTAEAFF.

This rearrangement joins TRBV2 to TRBJ1-1; D call uncertain. Germline-derived CDR1 and CDR2 are SNHLY and FYNNEI. Trimming left V 4 bases short and J 5 bases short, with 14 bases between. The CDR3 runs to 14 residues. CDR3 sequence (DNA): TGTGCCAGCAGTGTAGAGGCCCTGGGGACTGAAGCTTTCTTT. Its translation is CASSVEALGTEAFF.

This chain links TRBV10-2 with TRBJ2-7; perhaps TRBD2 as D (5 bases). Germline loops: CDR1 WSHSY, CDR2 SAAADI. V was shortened by 6 bases and J by 3 bases, with 15 bases between the two germline ends. This CDR3 is built from 14 residues. The CDR3 is CASRTTGNFYEQYF. The CDR3 region has the DNA TGCGCCAGCAGGACAACCGGGAACTTCTACGAGCAGTACTTC.

The chain has TRBV19 and TRBJ2-3; 12 nucleotides agree with TRBD2. The CDR3 is made up of 17 amino acids. V was pared by 2 bases and J by 6 bases, with 9 bases of the junction left unmatched. Germline-derived CDR1 and CDR2 are LNHDA and SQIVND (reference sequence). CDR3 DNA sequence: TGTGCCAGTAGTATAAGAAAACTAGCGGGAGGACGGGATACGCAGTATTTT. Encoded protein: CASSIRKLAGGRDTQYF. Variable domain in full (rest from reference TRBV19 and TRBJ2-3): DGGITQSPKYLFRKEGQNVTLSCEQNLNHDAMYWYRQDPGQGLRLIYYSQIVNDFQKGDIAEGYSVSREKKESFPLTVTSAQKNPTAFYLCASSIRKLAGGRDTQYFGPGTRLTVL.

The rearrangement joins TRBV28 to TRBJ2-1; D assignment may be TRBD1 or TRBD2 (5 bases each). Trimming left V 3 bases short and J 3 bases short, with 21 bases between. Germline assignment: CDR1 MDHEN and CDR2 SYDVKM. This CDR3 is built from 18 residues. This chain's CDR3 is CASSLDPRGLTNYNEQFF. The CDR3 nucleotides read TGTGCCAGCAGTTTGGATCCACGGGGCCTCACTAACTACAATGAGCAGTTCTTC.

This sequence joins TRBV18 and TRBJ2-7; 7 bases are a match to TRBD1. The V segment lost 8 bases and the J segment 3 bases; nucleotides outside the gene matches: 7. The CDR3 has 13 amino acids. The V gene's germline CDR1 is KGHSH and CDR2 LQKENI. This chain's CDR3 is CASEGQTHYEQYF. CDR3 DNA sequence: TGTGCCAGCGAGGGACAGACACACTACGAGCAGTACTTC.

The rearrangement uses TRBV10-3 and TRBJ1-1; a weak D match, TRBD1 (5 bases). The CDR3 extends over 13 amino acids. V lost 2 bases and J 4 bases, leaving 8 bases between the germline ends. Germline CDR1 ENHRY, CDR2 SYGVKD. CDR3 sequence (DNA): TGTGCCATCAGTGAGGGGGGGGTCACTGAAGCTTTCTTT. This codes for CAISEGGVTEAFF.

On this clone itself: At one end, the junction sequence differs from germline, possibly due to a read error. The chain combines TRBV2 with TRBJ2-7; D is possibly TRBD1 or TRBD2 (5 bases each). This CDR3 is built from 10 residues. The germline gives CDR1 SNHLY, CDR2 FYNNEI. The DNA for the CDR3 is TGTGCCGGCAGTGAGGGGGAGCAGTACTTC. Protein product: CAGSEGEQYF. Full variable domain (outside the CDR3, taken from reference TRBV2 and TRBJ2-7): EPEVTQTPSHQVTQMGQEVILRCVPISNHLYFYWYRQILGQKVEFLVSFYNNEISEKSEIFDDQFSVERPDGSNFTLKIRSTKLEDSAMYFCAGSEGEQYFGPGTRLTVT.

The chain has TRBV4-1 and TRBJ2-1, with TRBD2 identical over 10 bases. Germline CDR1 MGHRA, CDR2 YSYEKL. The CDR3 runs to 15 residues. J was trimmed by 2 bases and V by 5 bases; bases with no gene match: 3. The CDR3 region has the DNA TGCGCCAGCAGCTCCGGACTAGCGGCCTACAATGAGCAGTTCTTC. Translated, it gives CASSSGLAAYNEQFF.

The chain carries TRBV7-9 and TRBJ1-2; possibly TRBD1 for D (5 bases). V was cut by 3 bases and J by 8 bases, with 16 bases left in between. This CDR3 spans 14 amino acids. Germline V lookup: CDR1 SEHNR, CDR2 FQNEAQ (reference sequence). The CDR3 DNA is TGTGCCAGCAGCTTCGAGAAAGTGGGGCAAGGCTACACCTTC. It is translated as CASSFEKVGQGYTF.

The chain is built from TRBV27 and TRBJ1-2; tentatively, D is TRBD1 (6 bases). Trimming took off 8 bases at V and 4 bases at J, with 14 bases between the two ends. The germline gives CDR1 MNHEY, CDR2 SMNVEV (reference sequence). The CDR3 has 13 residues. CDR3 loop: CASAGDASYGYTF. CDR3 in DNA: TGTGCCAGCGCAGGGGACGCCAGCTATGGCTACACCTTC.

This chain uses TRBV7-9 with TRBJ2-2; D might be TRBD2 (6 bases). Germline V gene data show CDR1 as SEHNR and CDR2 as FQNEAQ (reference sequence). Trimming pared 2 bases from V and 5 bases from J, leaving 12 bases between. This CDR3 region has 15 residues. The CDR3 loop reads CASSLKTGDTGELFF. CDR3 in DNA: TGTGCCAGCAGCTTAAAAACGGGAGATACCGGGGAGCTGTTTTTT.

The CDR3 sequence is CASHRAMNTEAFF. CDR3 DNA sequence: TGTGCCAGCCACAGGGCGATGAACACTGAAGCTTTCTTT. The chain employs TRBV2 and TRBJ1-1, with D possibly TRBD1 on 6 matching bases. Trimming took 8 bases from V and 0 from J, leaving 10 bases between them. Germline CDR1 and CDR2: SNHLY and FYNNEI. The CDR3 totals 13 residues.

As concerns this clone: The sample has other DNA sequences that encode this CDR3 too. This chain joins TRBV5-1 and TRBJ2-7; 7 positions match TRBD1. The V gene's germline CDR1 is SGHRS and CDR2 YFSETQ. The CDR3 totals 14 residues. The V gene end was trimmed by 4 bases and the J gene end by 0 bases; junction bases not matched to a gene: 4. The CDR3 nucleotides are TGCGCCAGCAGCCCCAGGGGGAGCTCCTACGAGCAGTACTTC. Protein: CASSPRGSSYEQYF.

The gene calls are TRBV4-1 and TRBJ1-3, with unresolved D. CDR1 is MGHRA, CDR2 YSYEKL, per germline. There are 18 residues in the CDR3. Trimming cost V 1 base and J 1 base, with 17 bases left between them. This CDR3 reads CASSQVVRESRSGNTIYF. Written as DNA, the CDR3 is TGCGCCAGCAGCCAAGTAGTTCGGGAGAGTAGGTCTGGAAACACCATATATTTT.

The V and J genes are TRBV6-5 and TRBJ2-1; TRBD2 might be the D (6 bases). Germline V gene sequence: CDR1 MNHEY, CDR2 SVGAGI. The CDR3 runs 16 residues. Trimming took 3 bases from V and 0 from J, leaving 12 bases between them. The CDR3 loop reads CASSYSGLTSYNEQFF. CDR3 bases: TGTGCCAGCAGTTATAGCGGCCTAACCTCCTACAATGAGCAGTTCTTC.

The chain uses TRBV5-6 and TRBJ2-2; D ambiguous. Trimming shortened V by 5 bases and J by 4 bases, and 12 bases separated the two germline ends. Germline loops: CDR1 SGHDT, CDR2 YYEEEE. CDR3 size: 14 residues. The CDR3 sequence: CASSYQRFTGELFF. CDR3 DNA sequence: TGTGCCAGCAGTTACCAGAGATTCACCGGGGAGCTGTTTTTT.

This clone was picked up one time. V is TRBV7-2 and J is TRBJ2-5, with a tentative D call TRBD2 (5 bases). The CDR3 spans 14 residues. Germline V CDR1 and CDR2: SGHTA, FQGNSA. Trimming stripped 3 bases from V and 5 bases from J, with 13 bases between. CDR3 in DNA: TGTGCCAGCAGCTTCGTAGGTAGGGAGGAGACCCAGTACTTC. Residues: CASSFVGREETQYF.

The chain joins TRBV5-1 to TRBJ2-7, with D perhaps TRBD2 (5 bases). The CDR3 runs to 14 residues. Trimming pared 4 bases from V and 5 bases from J, leaving 16 bases between. Germline lookup yields CDR1 SGHRS and CDR2 YFSETQ. CDR3 sequence (DNA): TGCGCCAGCAGCACGATAGCCCGGGAAGACGAGCAGTACTTC. It translates to CASSTIAREDEQYF.